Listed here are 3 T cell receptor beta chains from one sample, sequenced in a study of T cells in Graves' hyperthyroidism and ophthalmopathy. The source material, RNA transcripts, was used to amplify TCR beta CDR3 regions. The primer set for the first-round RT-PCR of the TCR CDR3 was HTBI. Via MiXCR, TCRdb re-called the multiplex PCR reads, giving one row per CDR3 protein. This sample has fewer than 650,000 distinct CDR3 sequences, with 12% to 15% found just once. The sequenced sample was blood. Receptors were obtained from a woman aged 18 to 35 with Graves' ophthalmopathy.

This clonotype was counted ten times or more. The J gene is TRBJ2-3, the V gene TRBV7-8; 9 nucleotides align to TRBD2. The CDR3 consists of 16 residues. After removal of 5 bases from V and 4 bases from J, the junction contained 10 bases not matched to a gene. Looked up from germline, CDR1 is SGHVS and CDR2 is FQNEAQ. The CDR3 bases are TGTGCCAGCAGCCAGAGGGTAGCGGGAGACGCAGATACGCAGTATTTT. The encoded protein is CASSQRVAGDADTQYF.

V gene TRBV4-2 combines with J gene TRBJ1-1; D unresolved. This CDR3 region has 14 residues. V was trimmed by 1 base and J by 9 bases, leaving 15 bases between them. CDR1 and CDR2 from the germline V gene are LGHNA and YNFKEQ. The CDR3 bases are TGTGCCAGCAGCCAAGTCCTTCAGCCGTTTCAAGCTTTCTTT. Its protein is CASSQVLQPFQAFF.

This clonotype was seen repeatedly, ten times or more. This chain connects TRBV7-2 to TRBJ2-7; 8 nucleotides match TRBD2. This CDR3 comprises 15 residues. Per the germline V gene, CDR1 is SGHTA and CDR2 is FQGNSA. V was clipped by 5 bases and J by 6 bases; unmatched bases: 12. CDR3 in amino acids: CASSPGGGTLTEQYF. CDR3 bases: TGTGCCAGCAGCCCCGGGGGGGGGACACTTACCGAGCAGTACTTC.